The sequence of this T cell receptor (beta chain) was determined in a study of T cell changes during pregnancy in multiple sclerosis. The protocol was immunoSEQ multiplex PCR, while the TCRdb copy is restricted to in-frame clones and leaves out a portion. Of 30,000 to 45,000 clones listed, more than 90% are singletons. Germline CDR1 reads SEHNR; CDR2 reads FQNEAQ (reference sequence). V was shortened by 2 bases and J by 3 bases, with 17 bases between the two germline ends. The CDR3 has 17 amino acids. The sample in question was CD8+ T cells from peripheral blood mononuclear cells, obtained after pregnancy. The chain links TRBV7-9 to TRBJ2-1, with D perhaps TRBD1 (5 bases). The sequence was obtained from a female donor with multiple sclerosis, enrolled in a pregnancy study. The DNA of the CDR3 is TGTGCCAGCAGCTTACCTACTGACAGAGTCTTCTACAATGAGCAGTTCTTC. Its translation: CASSLPTDRVFYNEQFF.